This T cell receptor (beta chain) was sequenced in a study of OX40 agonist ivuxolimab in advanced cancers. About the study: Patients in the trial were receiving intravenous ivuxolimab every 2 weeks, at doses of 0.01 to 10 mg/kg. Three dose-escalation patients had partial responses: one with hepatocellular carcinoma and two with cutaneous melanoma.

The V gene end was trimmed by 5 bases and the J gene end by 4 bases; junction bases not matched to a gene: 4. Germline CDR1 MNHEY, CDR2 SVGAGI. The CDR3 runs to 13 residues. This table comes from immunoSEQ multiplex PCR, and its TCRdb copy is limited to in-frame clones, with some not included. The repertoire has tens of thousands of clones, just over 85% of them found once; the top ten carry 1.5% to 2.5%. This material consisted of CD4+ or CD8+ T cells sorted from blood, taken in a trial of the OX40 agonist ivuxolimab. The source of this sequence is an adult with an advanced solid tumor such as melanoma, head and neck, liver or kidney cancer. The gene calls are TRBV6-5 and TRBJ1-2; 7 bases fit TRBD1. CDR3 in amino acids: CASSKDRSYGYTF. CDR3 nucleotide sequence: TGTGCCAGCAGTAAGGACAGGAGCTATGGCTACACCTTC.